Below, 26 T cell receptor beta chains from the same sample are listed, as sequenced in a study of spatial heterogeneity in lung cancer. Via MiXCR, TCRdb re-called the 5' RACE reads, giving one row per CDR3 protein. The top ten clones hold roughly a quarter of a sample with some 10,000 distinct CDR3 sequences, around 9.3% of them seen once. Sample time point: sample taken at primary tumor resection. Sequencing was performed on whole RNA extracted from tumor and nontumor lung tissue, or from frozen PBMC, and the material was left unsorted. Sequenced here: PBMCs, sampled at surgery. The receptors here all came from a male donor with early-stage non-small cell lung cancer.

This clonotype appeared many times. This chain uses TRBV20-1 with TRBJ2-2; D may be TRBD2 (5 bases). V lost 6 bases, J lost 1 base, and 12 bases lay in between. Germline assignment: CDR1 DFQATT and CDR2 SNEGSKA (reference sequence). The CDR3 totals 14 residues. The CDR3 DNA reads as TGCAGTGCGAGCACGGACTGGAACACCGGGGAGCTGTTTTTT. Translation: CSASTDWNTGELFF.

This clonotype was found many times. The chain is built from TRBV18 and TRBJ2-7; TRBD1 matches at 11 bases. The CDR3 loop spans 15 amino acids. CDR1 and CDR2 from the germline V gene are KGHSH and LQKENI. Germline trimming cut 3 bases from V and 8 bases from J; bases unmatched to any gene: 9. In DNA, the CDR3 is TGTGCCAGCTCACCTCCTGGGACAGGGGGTTACAAGCAGTACTTC. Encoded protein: CASSPPGTGGYKQYF. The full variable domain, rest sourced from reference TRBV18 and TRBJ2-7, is NAGVMQNPRHLVRRRGQEARLRCSPMKGHSHVYWYRQLPEEGLKFMVYLQKENIIDESGMPKERFSAEFPKEGPSILRIQQVVRGDSAAYFCASSPPGTGGYKQYFGPGTRLTVT.

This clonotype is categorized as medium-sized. The CDR3: CASSTINRGFDEQFF. DNA for the CDR3: TGTGCCAGCAGTACCATCAACCGTGGCTTTGATGAGCAGTTCTTC. The rearrangement joins TRBV28 to TRBJ2-1; D not certain. The CDR3 consists of 15 residues. The germline V gene has CDR1 MDHEN and CDR2 SYDVKM. V was pared by 5 bases and J by 8 bases, with 19 bases between.

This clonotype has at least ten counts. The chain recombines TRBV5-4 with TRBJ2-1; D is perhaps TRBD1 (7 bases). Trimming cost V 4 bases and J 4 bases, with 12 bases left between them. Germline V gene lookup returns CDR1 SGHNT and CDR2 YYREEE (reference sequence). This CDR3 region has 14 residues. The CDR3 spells CASSETGTYNEQFF. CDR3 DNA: TGTGCCAGCAGCGAGACAGGGACTTACAATGAGCAGTTCTTC. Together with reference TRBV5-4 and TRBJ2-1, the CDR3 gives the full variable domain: ETGVTQSPTHLIKTRGQQVTLRCSSQSGHNTVSWYQQALGQGPQFIFQYYREEENGRGNFPPRFSGLQFPNYSSELNVNALELDDSALYLCASSETGTYNEQFFGPGTRLTVL.

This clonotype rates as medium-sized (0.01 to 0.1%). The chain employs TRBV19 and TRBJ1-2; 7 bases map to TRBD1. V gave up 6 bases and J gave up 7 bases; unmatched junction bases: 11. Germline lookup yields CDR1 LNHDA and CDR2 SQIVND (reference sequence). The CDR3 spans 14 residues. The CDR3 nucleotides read TGTGCCAGTAGCATGACAGGGAGAAGAGTTGGCTACACCTTC. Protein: CASSMTGRRVGYTF.

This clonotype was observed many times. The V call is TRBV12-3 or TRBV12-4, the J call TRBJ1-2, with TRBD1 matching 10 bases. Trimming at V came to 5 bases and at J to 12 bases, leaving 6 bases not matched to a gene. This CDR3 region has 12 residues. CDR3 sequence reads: CASSTRTGGDTF. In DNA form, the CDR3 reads TGTGCCAGCAGTACCCGGACAGGGGGGGACACCTTC.

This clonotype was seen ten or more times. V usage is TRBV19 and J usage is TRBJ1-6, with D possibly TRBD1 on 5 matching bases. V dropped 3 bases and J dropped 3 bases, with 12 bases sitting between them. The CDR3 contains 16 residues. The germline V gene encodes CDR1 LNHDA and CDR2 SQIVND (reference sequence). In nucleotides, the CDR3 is TGTGCCAGTAGTATGGTTACAGGAAACTATAATTCACCCCTCCACTTT. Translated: CASSMVTGNYNSPLHF.

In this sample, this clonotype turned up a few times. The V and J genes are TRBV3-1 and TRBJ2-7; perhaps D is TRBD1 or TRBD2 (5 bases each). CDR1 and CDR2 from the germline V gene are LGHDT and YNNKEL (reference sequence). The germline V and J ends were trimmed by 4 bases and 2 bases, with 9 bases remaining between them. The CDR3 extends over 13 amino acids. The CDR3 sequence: CASSRDGPYEQYF. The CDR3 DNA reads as TGTGCCAGCAGCCGGGACGGACCCTACGAGCAGTACTTC.

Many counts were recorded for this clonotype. This chain's CDR3 is CASTRFTGAPNYGYTF. CDR3 in DNA: TGTGCCAGCACGCGTTTTACGGGGGCACCGAACTATGGCTACACCTTC. This chain links TRBV6-6 with TRBJ1-2, with a possible D match to TRBD1 (6 bases). Germline CDR1 and CDR2: MNHNY and SVGAGI (reference sequence). Trimming took off 7 bases at V and 2 bases at J, with 20 bases between the two ends. The CDR3 consists of 16 residues.

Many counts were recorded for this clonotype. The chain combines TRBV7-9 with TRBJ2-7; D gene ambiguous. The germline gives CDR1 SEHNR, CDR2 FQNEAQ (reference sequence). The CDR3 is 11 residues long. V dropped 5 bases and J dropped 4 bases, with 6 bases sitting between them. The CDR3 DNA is TGTGCCAGCAGCCAGAAGTACGAGCAGTACTTC. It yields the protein CASSQKYEQYF.

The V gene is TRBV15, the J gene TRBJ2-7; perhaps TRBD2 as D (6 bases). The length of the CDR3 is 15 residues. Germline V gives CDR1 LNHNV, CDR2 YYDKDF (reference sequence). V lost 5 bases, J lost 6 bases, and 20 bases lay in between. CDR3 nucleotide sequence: TGTGCCACCAGCCCCCTCCCGGGGGAAGGGCTCGAGCAGTACTTC. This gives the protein CATSPLPGEGLEQYF.

Here the CDR3 reads CASSYVAGELFF. Here the CDR3 DNA reads TGTGCCAGCAGCTATGTTGCAGGGGAGCTGTTTTTT. The chain recombines TRBV4-2 with TRBJ2-2; D unclear. CDR3 size: 12 residues. Germline-derived CDR1 and CDR2 are LGHNA and YNFKEQ. The V and J ends lost 5 bases and 8 bases respectively, with 9 bases between them.

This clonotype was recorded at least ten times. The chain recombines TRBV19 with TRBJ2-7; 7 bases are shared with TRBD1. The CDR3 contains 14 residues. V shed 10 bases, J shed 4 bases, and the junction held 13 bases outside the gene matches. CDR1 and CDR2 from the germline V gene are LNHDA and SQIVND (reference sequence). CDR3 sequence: CATSPGTGDYEQYF. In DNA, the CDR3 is TGTGCCACTTCCCCGGGAACAGGGGATTACGAGCAGTACTTC.

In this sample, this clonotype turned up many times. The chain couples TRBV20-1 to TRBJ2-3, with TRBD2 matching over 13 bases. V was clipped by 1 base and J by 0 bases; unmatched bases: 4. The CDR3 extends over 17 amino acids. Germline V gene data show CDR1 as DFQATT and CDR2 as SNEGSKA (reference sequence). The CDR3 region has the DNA TGCAGTGCTAGAGGGCCGGGACTAGCGGGGAGCACAGATACGCAGTATTTT. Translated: CSARGPGLAGSTDTQYF.

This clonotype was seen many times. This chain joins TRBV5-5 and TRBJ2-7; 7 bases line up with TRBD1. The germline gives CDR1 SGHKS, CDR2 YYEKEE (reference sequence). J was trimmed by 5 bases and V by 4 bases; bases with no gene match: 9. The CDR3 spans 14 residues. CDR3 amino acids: CASSLRTGSNEQYF. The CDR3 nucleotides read TGTGCCAGCAGCCTTCGGACAGGTTCCAACGAGCAGTACTTC.

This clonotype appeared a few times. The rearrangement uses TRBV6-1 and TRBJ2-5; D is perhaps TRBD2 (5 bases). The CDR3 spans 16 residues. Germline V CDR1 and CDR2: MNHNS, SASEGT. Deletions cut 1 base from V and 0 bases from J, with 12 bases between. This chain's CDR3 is CASSEEGAENQETQYF. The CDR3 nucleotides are TGTGCCAGCAGTGAAGAGGGAGCGGAGAACCAAGAGACCCAGTACTTC.

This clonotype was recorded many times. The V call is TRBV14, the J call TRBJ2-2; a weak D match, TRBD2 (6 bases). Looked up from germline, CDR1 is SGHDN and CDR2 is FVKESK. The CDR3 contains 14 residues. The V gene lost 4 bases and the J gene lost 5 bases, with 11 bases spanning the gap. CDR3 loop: CASSRQGRTGELFF. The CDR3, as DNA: TGTGCCAGCAGCCGGCAAGGGAGGACCGGGGAGCTGTTTTTT. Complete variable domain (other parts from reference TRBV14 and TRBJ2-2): EAGVTQFPSHSVIEKGQTVTLRCDPISGHDNLYWYRRVMGKEIKFLLHFVKESKQDESGMPNNRFLAERTGGTYSTLKVQPAELEDSGVYFCASSRQGRTGELFFGEGSRLTVL.

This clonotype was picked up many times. CDR3 coding DNA: TGTGCCAGCAGCTACGGGGGGATCCTCACAGATACGCAGTATTTT. This codes for CASSYGGILTDTQYF. The chain couples TRBV7-9 to TRBJ2-3; 7 bases map to TRBD2. The CDR3 length is 15 residues. Trimming at V came to 4 bases and at J to 2 bases, leaving 6 bases not matched to a gene. Germline V lookup: CDR1 SEHNR, CDR2 FQNEAQ (reference sequence).

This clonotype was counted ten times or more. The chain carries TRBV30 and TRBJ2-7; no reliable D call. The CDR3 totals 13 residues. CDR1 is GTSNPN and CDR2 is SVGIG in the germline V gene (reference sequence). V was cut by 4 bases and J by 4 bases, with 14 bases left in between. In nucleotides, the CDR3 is TGTGCCTGGAAGGCAGACGCCTATTACGAGCAGTACTTC. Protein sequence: CAWKADAYYEQYF.

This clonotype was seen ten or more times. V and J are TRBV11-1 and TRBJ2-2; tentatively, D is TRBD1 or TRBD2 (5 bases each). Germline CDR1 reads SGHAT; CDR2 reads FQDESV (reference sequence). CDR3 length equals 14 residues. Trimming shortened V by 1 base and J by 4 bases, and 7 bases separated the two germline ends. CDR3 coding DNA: TGTGCCAGCAGCTTAGACGGGACCACCGGGGAGCTGTTTTTT. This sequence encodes CASSLDGTTGELFF.

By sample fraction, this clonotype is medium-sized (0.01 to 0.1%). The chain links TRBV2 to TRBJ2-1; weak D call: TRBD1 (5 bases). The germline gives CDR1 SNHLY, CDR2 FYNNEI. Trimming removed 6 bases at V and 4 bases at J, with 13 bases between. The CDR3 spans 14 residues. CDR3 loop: CASSQTPGYNEQFF. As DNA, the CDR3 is TGTGCCAGCAGCCAAACGCCAGGGTACAATGAGCAGTTCTTC.

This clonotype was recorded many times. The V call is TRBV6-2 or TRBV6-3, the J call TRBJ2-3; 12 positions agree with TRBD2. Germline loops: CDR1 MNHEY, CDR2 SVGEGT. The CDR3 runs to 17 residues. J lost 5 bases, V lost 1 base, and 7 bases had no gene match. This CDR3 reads CASSYWPSGGGEDTQYF. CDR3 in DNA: TGTGCCAGCAGTTACTGGCCTAGCGGGGGGGGTGAAGATACGCAGTATTTT.

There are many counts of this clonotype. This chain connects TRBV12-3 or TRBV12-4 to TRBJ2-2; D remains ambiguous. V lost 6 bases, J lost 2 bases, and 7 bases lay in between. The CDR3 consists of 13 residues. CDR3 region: CASSRTNTGELFF. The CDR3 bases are TGTGCCAGCAGCCGAACCAACACCGGGGAGCTGTTTTTT.

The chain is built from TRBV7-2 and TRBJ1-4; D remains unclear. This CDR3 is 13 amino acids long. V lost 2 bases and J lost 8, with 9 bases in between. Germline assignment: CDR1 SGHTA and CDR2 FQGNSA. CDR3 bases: TGTGCCAGCAGCTTATACCTGGAGGAAAAACTGTTTTTT. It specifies CASSLYLEEKLFF.

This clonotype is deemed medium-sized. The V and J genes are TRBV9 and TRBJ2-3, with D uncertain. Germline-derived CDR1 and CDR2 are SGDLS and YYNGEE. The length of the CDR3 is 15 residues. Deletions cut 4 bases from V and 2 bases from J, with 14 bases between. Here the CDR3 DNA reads TGTGCCAGCAGCCCTCCGGCATCAAACACAGATACGCAGTATTTT. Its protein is CASSPPASNTDTQYF. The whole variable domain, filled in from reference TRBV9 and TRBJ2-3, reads DSGVTQTPKHLITATGQRVTLRCSPRSGDLSVYWYQQSLDQGLQFLIQYYNGEERAKGNILERFSAQQFPDLHSELNLSSLELGDSALYFCASSPPASNTDTQYFGPGTRLTVL.

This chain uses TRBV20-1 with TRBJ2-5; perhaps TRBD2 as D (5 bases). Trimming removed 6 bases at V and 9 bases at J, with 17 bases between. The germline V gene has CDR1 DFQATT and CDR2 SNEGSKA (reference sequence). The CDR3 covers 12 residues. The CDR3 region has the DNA TGCAGTGCAGGCGGACTCCGCCGGGCCCAGTACTTC. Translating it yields CSAGGLRRAQYF.